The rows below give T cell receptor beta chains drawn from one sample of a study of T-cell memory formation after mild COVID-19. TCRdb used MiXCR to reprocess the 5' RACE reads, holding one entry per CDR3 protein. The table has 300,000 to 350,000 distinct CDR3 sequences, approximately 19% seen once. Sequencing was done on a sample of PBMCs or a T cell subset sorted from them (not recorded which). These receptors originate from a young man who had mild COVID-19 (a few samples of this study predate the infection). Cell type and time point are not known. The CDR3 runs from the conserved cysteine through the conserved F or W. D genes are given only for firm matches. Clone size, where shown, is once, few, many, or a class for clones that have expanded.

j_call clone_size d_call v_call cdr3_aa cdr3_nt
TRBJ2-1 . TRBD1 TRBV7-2 CASRKDRGLDNEQFF TGTGCCAGCAGGAAAGACAGGGGGCTCGACAATGAGCAGTTCTTC
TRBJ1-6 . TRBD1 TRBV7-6 CASSRDRGKSPLHF TGTGCCAGCAGCCGGGACAGGGGGAAGTCACCCCTCCACTTT
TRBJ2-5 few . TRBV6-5 CASSYNGQETQYF TGTGCCAGCAGTTACAACGGTCAAGAGACCCAGTACTTC
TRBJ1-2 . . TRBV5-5 CASSLGSTPMGPGYTF TGTGCCAGCAGCTTAGGGTCCACCCCGATGGGTCCTGGCTACACCTTC
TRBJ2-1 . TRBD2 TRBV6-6 CASSFQRGGSYNEQFF TGTGCCAGCAGTTTTCAGCGGGGGGGCTCCTACAATGAGCAGTTCTTC
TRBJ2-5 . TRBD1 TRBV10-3 CAIREDRGRETQYF TGTGCCATCAGGGAGGACAGGGGGCGAGAGACCCAGTACTTC
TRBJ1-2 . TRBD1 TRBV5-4 CASSHQTGLSGYTF TGTGCCAGCAGCCACCAGACAGGGTTAAGCGGCTACACCTTC
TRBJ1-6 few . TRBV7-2 CASSPWAASSYNSPLHF TGTGCCAGCAGCCCCTGGGCGGCCAGCTCCTATAATTCACCCCTCCACTTT
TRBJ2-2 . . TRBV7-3 CASSYTGSGELFF TGTGCCAGCAGCTATACAGGGTCCGGGGAGCTGTTTTTT
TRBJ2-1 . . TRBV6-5 CASSPSGPGYYNEQFF TGTGCCAGCAGTCCCTCCGGGCCAGGGTACTACAATGAGCAGTTCTTC
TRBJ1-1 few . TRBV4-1 CASSQFPGVNTEAFF TGCGCCAGCAGCCAATTCCCCGGCGTGAACACTGAAGCTTTCTTT
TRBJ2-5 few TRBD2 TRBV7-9 CASSPEAGGEETQYF TGTGCCAGCAGCCCGGAGGCGGGGGGCGAGGAGACCCAGTACTTC
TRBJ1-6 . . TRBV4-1 CASSLGRAENSPLHF TGCGCCAGCAGCCTGGGTAGAGCGGAGAATTCACCCCTCCACTTT
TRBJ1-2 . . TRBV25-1 CASLLEGFGYTF TGTGCCAGCCTCCTGGAAGGGTTCGGCTACACCTTC
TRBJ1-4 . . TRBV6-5 CASSYREKLFF TGTGCCAGCAGTTACCGAGAAAAACTGTTTTTT
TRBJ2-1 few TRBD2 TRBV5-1 CASSLAYRGGEEQFF TGCGCCAGCAGCTTGGCCTATCGGGGGGGCGAGGAGCAGTTCTTC
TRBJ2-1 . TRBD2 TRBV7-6 CASSRLADNEQFF TGTGCCAGCAGCCGGCTAGCGGACAATGAGCAGTTCTTC
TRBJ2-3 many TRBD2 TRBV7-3 CASSSASGGTDTQYF TGTGCCAGCAGTTCGGCTAGCGGGGGCACAGATACGCAGTATTTT
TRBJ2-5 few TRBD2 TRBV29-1 CSVHGGAGETQYF TGCAGCGTTCACGGGGGGGCAGGAGAGACCCAGTACTTC
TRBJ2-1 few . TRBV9 CASSVAQLNEQFF TGTGCCAGCAGCGTAGCCCAGCTCAATGAGCAGTTCTTC
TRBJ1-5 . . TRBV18 CASSLAGTPNQPQHF TGTGCCAGCTCGTTAGCCGGGACACCTAATCAGCCCCAGCATTTT
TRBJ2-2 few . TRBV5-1 CATWGEANTGELFF TGCGCCACCTGGGGGGAGGCGAACACCGGGGAGCTGTTTTTT
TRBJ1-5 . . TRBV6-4 CAIVGASDQPQHF TGTGCCATCGTGGGGGCTAGCGATCAGCCCCAGCATTTT
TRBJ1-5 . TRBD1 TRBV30 CAWATGGNQPQHF TGTGCCTGGGCTACAGGGGGCAATCAGCCCCAGCATTTT
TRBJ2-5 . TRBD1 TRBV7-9 CASSSRTGLGETQYF TGTGCCAGCAGTTCCAGGACAGGGCTAGGAGAGACCCAGTACTTC
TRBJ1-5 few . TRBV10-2 CASSETDSNQPQHF TGCGCCAGCAGTGAGACAGATAGCAATCAGCCCCAGCATTTT
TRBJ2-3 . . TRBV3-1 CASSQDSGHGTDTQYF TGTGCCAGCAGCCAAGACAGCGGTCATGGCACAGATACGCAGTATTTT
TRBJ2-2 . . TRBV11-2 CASSLDRGGAREGGELFF TGTGCCAGCAGCTTAGATCGCGGAGGGGCCCGCGAGGGCGGGGAGCTGTTTTTT
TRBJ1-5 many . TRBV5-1 CASSLAYGGHSNQPQHF TGCGCCAGCAGCTTGGCCTATGGGGGGCATAGCAATCAGCCCCAGCATTTT
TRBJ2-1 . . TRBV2 CASSELGGEQFF TGTGCCAGCAGTGAACTGGGCGGAGAGCAGTTCTTC
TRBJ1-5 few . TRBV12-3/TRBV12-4 CATQLNGGNQPQHF TGTGCCACCCAGCTCAACGGAGGCAATCAGCCCCAGCATTTT
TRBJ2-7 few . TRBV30 CAWRTMVAFSEQYF TGTGCCTGGAGGACAATGGTAGCTTTTTCCGAGCAGTACTTC
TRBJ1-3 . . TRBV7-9 CASSPVFSGNTIYF TGTGCCAGCAGCCCTGTGTTCTCTGGAAACACCATATATTTT
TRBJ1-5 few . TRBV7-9 CASSSGVRNQPQHF TGTGCCAGCAGCTCCGGGGTTCGGAATCAGCCCCAGCATTTT
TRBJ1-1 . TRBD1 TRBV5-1 CASSLGRGWTEAFF TGCGCCAGCAGCTTAGGCAGGGGGTGGACTGAAGCTTTCTTT
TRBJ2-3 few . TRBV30 CAWSSGRRTDTQYF TGTGCCTGGAGTTCCGGCAGGCGCACAGATACGCAGTATTTT
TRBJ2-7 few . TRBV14 CASSLYEEQYF TGTGCCAGCAGCCTGTATGAGGAGCAGTACTTC
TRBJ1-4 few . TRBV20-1 CSAAVSANEKLFF TGCAGTGCTGCGGTCTCGGCTAATGAAAAACTGTTTTTT
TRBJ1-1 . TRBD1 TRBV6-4 CASRDMDRGGTEAFF TGTGCCAGCAGGGATATGGACAGGGGAGGCACTGAAGCTTTCTTT
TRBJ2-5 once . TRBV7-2 CASSLTLVETQYF TGTGCCAGCAGCTTAACCCTCGTCGAGACCCAGTACTTC
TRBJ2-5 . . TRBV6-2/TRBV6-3 CASSYWTASETQYF TGTGCCAGCAGTTACTGGACCGCCTCTGAGACCCAGTACTTC
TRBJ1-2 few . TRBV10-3 CAISEPTDRGGYTF TGTGCCATCAGTGAGCCGACGGACCGGGGTGGCTACACCTTC
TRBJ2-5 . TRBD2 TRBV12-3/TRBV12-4 CASSSSGASETQYF TGTGCCAGCAGTTCTAGCGGGGCCAGTGAGACCCAGTACTTC
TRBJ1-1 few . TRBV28 CASSPSGGQAYANTEAFF TGTGCCAGCAGTCCCTCTGGGGGCCAAGCCTATGCCAACACTGAAGCTTTCTTT
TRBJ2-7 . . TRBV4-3 CASSPVIGGELYEQYF TGCGCCAGCAGCCCCGTGATAGGCGGGGAACTCTACGAGCAGTACTTC
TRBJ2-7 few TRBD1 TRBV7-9 CASSWLGRTGDSYEQYF TGTGCCAGCAGCTGGCTCGGACGGACAGGGGATTCCTACGAGCAGTACTTC
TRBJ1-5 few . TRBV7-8 CASSRGLTSNQPQHF TGTGCCAGCAGCCGGGGACTGACTAGCAATCAGCCCCAGCATTTT
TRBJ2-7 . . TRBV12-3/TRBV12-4 CASSFGSNEQYF TGTGCCAGCAGTTTTGGGTCAAACGAGCAGTACTTC
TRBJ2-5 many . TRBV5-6 CASSFRGEETQYF TGTGCCAGCAGCTTTCGTGGGGAAGAGACCCAGTACTTC
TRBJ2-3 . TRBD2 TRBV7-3 CASSVISGGATDTQYF TGTGCCAGCAGCGTCATTAGCGGGGGGGCAACAGATACGCAGTATTTT
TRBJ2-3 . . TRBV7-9 CASSLVTTSTDTQYF TGTGCCAGCAGCTTAGTCACCACTAGCACAGATACGCAGTATTTT
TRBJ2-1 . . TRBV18 CASSPLSGTYNEQFF TGTGCCAGCTCACCACTCTCGGGGACCTACAATGAGCAGTTCTTC
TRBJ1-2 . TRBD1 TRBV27 CASSFRQGGGYTF TGTGCCAGCAGTTTTCGGCAGGGGGGCGGCTACACCTTC
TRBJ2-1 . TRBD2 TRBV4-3 CASSQEGLAVYNEQFF TGCGCCAGCAGCCAAGAGGGACTAGCGGTTTACAATGAGCAGTTCTTC
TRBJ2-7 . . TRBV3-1 CASSQPANVAVEEQYF TGTGCCAGCAGCCAGCCCGCGAATGTCGCTGTCGAAGAGCAGTACTTC
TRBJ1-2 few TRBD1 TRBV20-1 CSAPGQGYYGYTF TGCAGTGCCCCGGGACAGGGCTACTATGGCTACACCTTC
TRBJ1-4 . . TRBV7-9 CASSLERGFGEKLFF TGTGCCAGCAGCTTAGAAAGAGGGTTTGGCGAAAAACTGTTTTTT
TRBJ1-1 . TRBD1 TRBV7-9 CASSPAKGADTEAFF TGTGCCAGCAGCCCGGCGAAGGGGGCTGACACTGAAGCTTTCTTT
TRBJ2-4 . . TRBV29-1 CSVETGRGLAKNIQYF TGCAGCGTTGAAACCGGCCGGGGGCTAGCCAAAAACATTCAGTACTTC
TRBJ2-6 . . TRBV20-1 CSASPGFSGANVLTF TGCAGTGCCTCCCCGGGCTTCTCTGGGGCCAACGTCCTGACTTTC